Following are 11 T cell receptor beta chains from one sample sequenced in a study of cytomegalovirus exposure and HLA in healthy donors. Only in-frame clones appear in the TCRdb table, and some are missing; sequencing was by immunoSEQ multiplex PCR. The data hold around 140,000 clones, with about 94% observed a single time. The sample taken for sequencing was PBMCs. Every receptor here comes from a man between 18 and 35 years old in good health and CMV-seropositive.

This chain joins TRBV10-3 and TRBJ2-1; no reliable D call. Between the trimmed V and J ends, which lost 3 bases and 5 bases, there was a span of 5 bases. CDR3 length equals 12 residues. Germline CDR1 is ENHRY and CDR2 is SYGVKD. CDR3 in DNA: TGTGCCATCAGTGACGAGGACAATGAGCAGTTCTTC. This gives the protein CAISDEDNEQFF.

CDR3 protein: CASSNHPGGSSYGYTF. CDR3 sequence (DNA): TGTGCCAGCAGTAATCACCCAGGGGGCTCGAGCTATGGCTACACCTTC. V is TRBV27 and J is TRBJ1-2, with 8 bases that match TRBD1. V shed 5 bases and J 4 bases; nucleotides not matched to a gene: 12. There are 16 residues in the CDR3. Germline CDR1 and CDR2: MNHEY and SMNVEV (reference sequence).

The chain is built from TRBV5-1 and TRBJ1-1, with 9 bases aligning to TRBD1. The CDR3 is 13 residues long. Trimming at V came to 4 bases and at J to 8 bases, leaving 6 bases not matched to a gene. Germline CDR1 and CDR2: SGHRS and YFSETQ. Written as DNA, the CDR3 is TGCGCCAGCAGCGACGGGACAGGGAGAGAAGCTTTCTTT. Its protein product is CASSDGTGREAFF.

The chain combines TRBV18 with TRBJ2-3; 7 bases fit TRBD2. This CDR3 has 16 amino acids. The ends lost 0 bases at V and 0 bases at J; junction bases unmatched: 3. Per the germline V gene, CDR1 is KGHSH and CDR2 is LQKENI. Written as DNA, the CDR3 is TGTGCCAGCTCACCACCGGGAGGGGCTAGCACAGATACGCAGTATTTT. Its protein product is CASSPPGGASTDTQYF.

The chain combines TRBV13 with TRBJ2-3; 10 bases line up with TRBD2. Unmatched junction bases numbered 9, after V lost 6 bases and J lost 6 bases. This CDR3 contains 15 residues. The germline V gene has CDR1 PRHDT and CDR2 FYEKMQ (reference sequence). The CDR3 DNA sequence: TGTGCCAGCAGGTCGACTAGCGGGCGTCCCGATACGCAGTATTTT. Encoded protein: CASRSTSGRPDTQYF.

This chain uses TRBV2 with TRBJ2-3, with D maybe TRBD2 (6 bases). V was clipped by 11 bases and J by 6 bases, with 21 bases between them. Germline V lookup: CDR1 SNHLY, CDR2 FYNNEI. The CDR3 spans 14 residues. This chain's CDR3 is CALSGRGAGDTQYF. The CDR3, as DNA: TGTGCCCTCAGTGGTCGAGGGGCGGGGGATACGCAGTATTTT.

The chain joins TRBV18 to TRBJ1-5; 7 bases fit TRBD1. Germline V gene lookup returns CDR1 KGHSH and CDR2 LQKENI. The CDR3 has 17 residues. V gave up 6 bases and J gave up 0 bases; unmatched junction bases: 11. The CDR3 sequence: CASSPGAGGYSNQPQHF. As DNA, the CDR3 is TGTGCCAGCTCCCCCGGGGCAGGGGGGTATAGCAATCAGCCCCAGCATTTT. The variable domain in full, completed from reference TRBV18 and TRBJ1-5, reads NAGVMQNPRHLVRRRGQEARLRCSPMKGHSHVYWYRQLPEEGLKFMVYLQKENIIDESGMPKERFSAEFPKEGPSILRIQQVVRGDSAAYFCASSPGAGGYSNQPQHFGDGTRLSIL.

This chain links TRBV5-5 with TRBJ2-1; 10 bases match TRBD1. V lost 1 base and J lost 7; bases outside the gene matches: 5. The germline gives CDR1 SGHKS, CDR2 YYEKEE (reference sequence). CDR3 length: 15 residues. CDR3 nucleotides: TGTGCCAGCAGCTTGTTGGGACAGGGGTGGAATGAGCAGTTCTTC. This sequence encodes CASSLLGQGWNEQFF.

The CDR3, as DNA: TGTGCCAGCTCACAAACTAGCGCCTACACCGGGGAGCTGTTTTTT. Amino acids: CASSQTSAYTGELFF. The chain combines TRBV18 with TRBJ2-2; TRBD2 matches at 7 bases. The CDR3 runs 15 residues. Germline values: CDR1 KGHSH, CDR2 LQKENI. Trimming at V came to 4 bases and at J to 3 bases, leaving 5 bases not matched to a gene.

This chain connects TRBV5-1 to TRBJ2-7; D ambiguous. V lost 5 bases and J lost 2, with 11 bases in between. Germline CDR1 and CDR2: SGHRS and YFSETQ. The CDR3 runs 13 residues. CDR3 amino acids: CASRGAQTYEQYF. The CDR3 coding sequence is TGCGCCAGCAGGGGTGCACAGACCTACGAGCAGTACTTC.

The chain combines TRBV7-9 with TRBJ2-7, with 8 bases matching TRBD1. Germline V gene lookup returns CDR1 SEHNR and CDR2 FQNEAQ (reference sequence). J was trimmed by 1 base and V by 5 bases; bases with no gene match: 10. The CDR3 contains 16 residues. CDR3 sequence: CASSISTGTGSYEQYF. As DNA, the CDR3 is TGTGCCAGCAGCATCTCTACCGGGACAGGATCCTACGAGCAGTACTTC. Together with reference TRBV7-9 and TRBJ2-7, the CDR3 gives the full variable domain: DTGVSQNPRHKITKRGQNVTFRCDPISEHNRLYWYRQTLGQGPEFLTYFQNEAQLEKSRLLSDRFSAERPKGSFSTLEIQRTEQGDSAMYLCASSISTGTGSYEQYFGPGTRLTVT.